The sequence of this TCR beta chain was determined in a study of blood T cells in healthy people across ages. The extraction recovered at least 5 micrograms of total RNA per sample. A J-beta primer mix and a sample-barcoded 5' primer were used in a second PCR of roughly 6 to 11 cycles. TCRdb re-analysed the 5' RACE reads in MiXCR, keeping a single row per CDR3 protein. This sample has around 2 million distinct CDR3 sequences, with roughly two fifths found just once. The receptor was derived from a human donor in good health. Input material: blood.

DNA for the CDR3: TGCAGCGTCGCCGGGACAGGACAGACTGAAGCTTTCTTT. This sequence encodes CSVAGTGQTEAFF. This chain joins TRBV29-1 and TRBJ1-1; 8 nucleotides agree with TRBD1. Germline trimming cut 6 bases from V and 5 bases from J; bases unmatched to any gene: 8. The CDR3 consists of 13 residues. Germline V gene data show CDR1 as SQVTM and CDR2 as ANQGSEA.